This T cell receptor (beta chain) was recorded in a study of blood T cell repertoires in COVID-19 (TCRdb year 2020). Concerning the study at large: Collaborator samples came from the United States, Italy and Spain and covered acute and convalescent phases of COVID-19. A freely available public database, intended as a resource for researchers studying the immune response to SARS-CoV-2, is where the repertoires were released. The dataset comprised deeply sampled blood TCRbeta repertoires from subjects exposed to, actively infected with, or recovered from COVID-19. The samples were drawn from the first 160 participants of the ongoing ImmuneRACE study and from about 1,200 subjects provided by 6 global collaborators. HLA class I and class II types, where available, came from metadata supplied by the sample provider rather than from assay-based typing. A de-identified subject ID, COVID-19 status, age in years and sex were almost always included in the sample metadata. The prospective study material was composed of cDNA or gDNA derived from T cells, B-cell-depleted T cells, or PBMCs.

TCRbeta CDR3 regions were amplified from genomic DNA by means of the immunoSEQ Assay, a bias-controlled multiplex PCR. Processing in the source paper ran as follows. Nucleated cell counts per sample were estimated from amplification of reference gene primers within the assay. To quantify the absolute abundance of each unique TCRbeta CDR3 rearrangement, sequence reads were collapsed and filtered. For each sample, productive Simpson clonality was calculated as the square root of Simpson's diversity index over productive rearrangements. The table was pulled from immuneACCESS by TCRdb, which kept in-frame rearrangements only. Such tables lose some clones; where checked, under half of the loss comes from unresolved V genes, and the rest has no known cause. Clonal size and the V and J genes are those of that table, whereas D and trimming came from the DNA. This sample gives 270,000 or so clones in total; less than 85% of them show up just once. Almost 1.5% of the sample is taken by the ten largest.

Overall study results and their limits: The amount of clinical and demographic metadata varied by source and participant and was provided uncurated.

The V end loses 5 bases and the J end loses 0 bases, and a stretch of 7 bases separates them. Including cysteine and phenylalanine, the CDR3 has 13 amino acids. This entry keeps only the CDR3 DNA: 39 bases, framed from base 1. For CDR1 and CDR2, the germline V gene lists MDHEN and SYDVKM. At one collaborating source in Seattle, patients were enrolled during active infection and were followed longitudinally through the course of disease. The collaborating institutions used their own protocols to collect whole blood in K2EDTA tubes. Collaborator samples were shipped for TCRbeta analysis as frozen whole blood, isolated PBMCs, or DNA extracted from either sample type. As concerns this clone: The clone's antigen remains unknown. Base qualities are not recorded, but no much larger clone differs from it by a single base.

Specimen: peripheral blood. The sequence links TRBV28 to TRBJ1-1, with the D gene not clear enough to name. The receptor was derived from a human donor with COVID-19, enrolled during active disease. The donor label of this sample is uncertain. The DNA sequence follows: TGTGCCAGCAGTCCCCTTATGAACACTGAAGCTTTCTTT. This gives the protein CASSPLMNTEAFF. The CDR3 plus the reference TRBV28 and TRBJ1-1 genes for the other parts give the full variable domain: DVKVTQSSRYLVKRTGEKVFLECVQDMDHENMFWYRQDPGLGLRLIYFSYDVKMKEKGDIPEGYSVSREKKERFSLILESASTNQTSMYLCASSPLMNTEAFFGQGTRLTVV.